This T cell receptor (beta chain) was recorded in a study of Tregs in tolerant kidney transplant recipients (dated by TCRdb to the late 2010s). Turning to the overall study: Transplants used related donors with nonmyeloablative bone marrow transplantation; mixed chimerism was transient in the human trials. Before combined kidney and bone marrow transplantation, this study identified donor-specific regulatory T cells using TCRbeta sequencing and then followed those same cells after transplant.

General conclusions and limits of the study: PCR primers changed over time for some patients, so nucleotide-level comparison across those patients' samples was not possible. Although technical replication error seemed to be minimal, the question of biological reproducibility was not addressed directly. Because the study included only a small number of patients, the results must be confirmed in larger populations and under other immunosuppression protocols. In tolerant patients, donor-specific Tregs expanded more than Tregs overall, which suggests antigen-driven rather than nonspecific expansion. Expanding Tregs with activated donor B cells appeared to identify the most biologically relevant and donor-specific TCRbeta repertoire.

For TCRbeta CDR3 sequencing, genomic DNA from the sorted cells was extracted using the QIAGEN DNeasy Blood and Tissue Kit. High-throughput TCRbeta CDR3 sequencing, including PCR amplification with bias correction and internal controls, was performed commercially through immunoSEQ. As for how the authors treated the data: Unique productive TCRbeta sequences were defined by CDR3 nucleotide sequence where primers matched, otherwise by CDR3 amino acid sequence with Vbeta and Jbeta genes. As a correction for sorting error, sequences shared between sorted populations at a frequency ratio of 2:1 or less were discarded, and the remaining shared sequences were assigned to the higher population. A sequence was defined as donor-reactive if the sequence was expanded at least 5-fold in CFSE-low cells compared with unstimulated cells and had a frequency of at least 0.01% in CFSE-low cells. Jensen-Shannon divergence calculated on the top 100 TCRbeta sequences ranked by frequency was used to measure repertoire divergence. For any sample with multiple sequencing runs, sorting error was corrected in each run separately before the runs were pooled. TCRdb limited this immuneACCESS table to in-frame rearrangements with V and J called. A share of clones is missing; checked studies link under half to unresolved V genes, and the rest is unexplained. V, J and clone size derive from that table, while D and trimming were established from the DNA sequence. This sample comprises about 78,000 clones, less than 95% of them detected only once. Jointly, the top ten make up approximately 0.37% of the sample.

From the cysteine through the phenylalanine, the CDR3 covers 13 amino acids. The only DNA kept is the CDR3, 39 bases in frame from the first base. The germline V gene (reference sequence) sets CDR1 to GTSNPN and CDR2 to SVGIG. V is reduced by 1 base and J by 3 bases, leaving a spacing of 10 bases between them. This clone was observed once. Its specific antigen is unknown. No much larger clonotype is one base removed from it; base qualities were not supplied. Per the publication, the time point label means: blood sample drawn before combined kidney and bone marrow transplant. Thawed PBMCs were FACS-sorted into unstimulated Tregs (CD4+CD25+CD127-), CD4+ non-Tregs (CD4+CD25-), CD4 cells and CD8 cells. Prior to Treg sorting, thawed PBMCs were rested overnight with 200 IU/ml IL-2 at 37 degrees C. The patients were 4 recipients of combined kidney and bone marrow transplants from the ITN036ST trial, and samples were available only for these trial subjects. Healthy control blood was separated into PBMCs by Ficoll density gradient and cryopreserved, and patient PBMCs were collected both before and after transplant.

The chain uses TRBV30 and TRBJ2-7, with no confident D gene call. Sequenced material: Tregs from blood, taken before the transplant. The clonotype originates from a human donor who received a combined kidney and bone marrow transplant. The DNA sequence is TGTGCCTGGAGTGGTCAACAGCGCTACGAGCAGTACTTC. Its translation reads: CAWSGQQRYEQYF.